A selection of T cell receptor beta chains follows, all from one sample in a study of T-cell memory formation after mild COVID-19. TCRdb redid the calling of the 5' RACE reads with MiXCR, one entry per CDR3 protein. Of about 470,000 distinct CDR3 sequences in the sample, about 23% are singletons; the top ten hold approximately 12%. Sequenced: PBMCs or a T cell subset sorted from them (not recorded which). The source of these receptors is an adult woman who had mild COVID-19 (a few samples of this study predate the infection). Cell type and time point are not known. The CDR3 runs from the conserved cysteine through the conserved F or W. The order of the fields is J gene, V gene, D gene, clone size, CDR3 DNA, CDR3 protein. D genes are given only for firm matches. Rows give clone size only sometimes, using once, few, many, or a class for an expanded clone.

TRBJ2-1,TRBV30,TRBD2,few,TGTGCCTGGAGTGGGAGGACTAGCGGGAGCAATGAGCAGTTCTTC,CAWSGRTSGSNEQFF
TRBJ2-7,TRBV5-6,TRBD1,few,TGTGCCAGCAGCTTTCTCGGGCAGGGGGCCTACGAGCAGTACTTC,CASSFLGQGAYEQYF
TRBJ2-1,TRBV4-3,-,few,TGCGCCAGCAGCCAAGATTGGTTAGCGTCTGACAATGAGCAGTTCTTC,CASSQDWLASDNEQFF
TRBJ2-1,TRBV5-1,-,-,TGCGCCAGCAGCTTGGAGGGTACCCTCGATGAGCAGTTCTTC,CASSLEGTLDEQFF
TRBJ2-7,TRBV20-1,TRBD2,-,TGCAGTGCTAGGCAACTAGCGGGAGAGATGCATGAATACGAGCAGTACTTC,CSARQLAGEMHEYEQYF
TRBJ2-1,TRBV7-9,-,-,TGTGCCAGCAGCTCCGCCGTGGGTGAGCAGTTCTTC,CASSSAVGEQFF
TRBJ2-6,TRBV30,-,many,TGTGCCTGGAGTCCTCACACCTCTGGGGCCAACGTCCTGACTTTC,CAWSPHTSGANVLTF
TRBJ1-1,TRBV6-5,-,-,TGTGCCAGCAGTTACTCGATGGGGTTTGTGAGCACTGAAGCTTTCTTT,CASSYSMGFVSTEAFF
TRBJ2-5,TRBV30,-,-,TGTGCCTGGAGTCGAGGTAGCGGACAAGAGACCCAGTACTTC,CAWSRGSGQETQYF
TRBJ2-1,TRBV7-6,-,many,TGTGCCAGCAGCCTAGGCAGGGGCGATTGGAACAATGAGCAGTTCTTC,CASSLGRGDWNNEQFF
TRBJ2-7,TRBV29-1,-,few,TGCAGCGTTGAAACAGCGGTAAACTCCTACGAGCAGTACTTC,CSVETAVNSYEQYF